This T cell receptor (beta chain) was captured in a study of T cells in Graves' hyperthyroidism and ophthalmopathy. Notes on the study in general: Prediction of ophthalmopathy progression came a median approximately 6.5 months pre-onset. Most thyroid clonotypes with frequency above 0.001 were detected in blood.

Patients were excluded for uncontrolled infection, other autoimmune disease, pregnancy or lactation. The TCR beta CDR3 regions underwent amplification using RNA transcripts as the source. TCR CDR3 regions were first amplified by RT-PCR with HTBI primers. A single record per CDR3 protein comes from TCRdb applying MiXCR to the multiplex PCR reads. Found here are around 300,000 distinct CDR3 sequences, 20% to 25% of them singletons; the top ten hold around 65%. In its sample, this clonotype was seen a few times. Its target is not known. Germline V CDR1 and CDR2: LNHDA, SQIVND (reference sequence). The junction had 12 bases not matched to a gene; V was cut back by 3 bases and J by 2 bases. This CDR3 is built from 17 residues.

J is TRBJ1-2 and V is TRBV19; 7 bases line up with TRBD1. The receptor comes from a man aged 25 to 40 with Graves' ophthalmopathy. Sequencing was done on a sample of blood. The CDR3 sequence is CASSISPFGTENYGYTF. The CDR3 DNA is TGTGCCAGTAGTATTTCCCCTTTCGGGACAGAAAACTATGGCTACACCTTC.